This entry lists 20 T cell receptor beta chains sequenced from one sample in a study of T cell responses to AZD1222 COVID-19 vaccine. Produced via immunoSEQ multiplex PCR; TCRdb's table is partial and in-frame only. The table shows fewer than 150,000 clones, with 88% occurring only once. The material sequenced was peripheral blood, taken on day 0 of AZD1222 vaccination. These receptors originate from an adult in good health.

The chain joins TRBV11-3 to TRBJ2-7, with D possibly TRBD1 on 5 matching bases. Germline V gene data show CDR1 as SGHNT and CDR2 as YENEEA. CDR3 length equals 15 residues. Trimming stripped 5 bases from V and 0 bases from J, with 14 bases between. The CDR3 loop is CASSATGYSSYEQYF. The CDR3 DNA reads as TGTGCCAGCAGCGCCACAGGATATAGCTCCTACGAGCAGTACTTC.

The gene calls are TRBV28 and TRBJ2-7, with TRBD2 identical over 13 bases. The CDR3 consists of 14 residues. Per germline, CDR1 MDHEN and CDR2 SYDVKM. V trimming: 5 bases; J trimming: 7 bases; junction bases outside the gene matches: 5. The CDR3, as DNA: TGTGCCAGCAGTCTCACGACTAGCGGGAGGGAGCAGTACTTC. It encodes CASSLTTSGREQYF. Full variable domain (missing parts from reference TRBV28 and TRBJ2-7): DVKVTQSSRYLVKRTGEKVFLECVQDMDHENMFWYRQDPGLGLRLIYFSYDVKMKEKGDIPEGYSVSREKKERFSLILESASTNQTSMYLCASSLTTSGREQYFGPGTRLTVT.

V is TRBV7-2 and J is TRBJ1-6; 8 nucleotides align to TRBD1. Germline lookup yields CDR1 SGHTA and CDR2 FQGNSA. The CDR3 contains 15 residues. The junction had 6 bases not matched to a gene; V was cut back by 5 bases and J by 6 bases. CDR3 nucleotide sequence: TGTGCCAGCAGCCTCCCACAGGGGGTTAATTCACCCCTCCACTTT. It yields the protein CASSLPQGVNSPLHF.

CDR3 sequence: CASSRGGAGEKLFF. The CDR3 DNA sequence: TGTGCCAGCAGCCGCGGGGGGGCTGGTGAAAAACTGTTTTTT. This chain joins TRBV13 and TRBJ1-4; tentative D call: TRBD1 (6 bases). This CDR3 contains 14 residues. Trimming cost V 5 bases and J 7 bases, with 14 bases left between them. The germline gives CDR1 PRHDT, CDR2 FYEKMQ (reference sequence).

The chain recombines TRBV11-2 with TRBJ1-1, with D possibly matching TRBD1 (5 bases). The CDR3 has 16 residues. Germline CDR1 and CDR2: SGHAT and FQNNGV. Trimming cost V 7 bases and J 4 bases, with 22 bases left between them. Here the CDR3 reads CASTQRALGVATEAFF. CDR3 in DNA: TGTGCCAGCACACAAAGGGCACTGGGGGTAGCCACTGAAGCTTTCTTT.

Comment on this clone: At one of its ends the junction is not consistent with the germline gene, which may arise from a read error. The chain combines TRBV4-1 with TRBJ2-6; D not resolved. The germline CDR1 and CDR2 sequences are MGHRA and YSYEKL. This CDR3 contains 16 residues. Here the CDR3 DNA reads TGCGCCAGCACCCAAACCGGTAGCTCTGGGGCCAACGTCCTGACTTTC. Protein product: CASTQTGSSGANVLTF.

The gene calls are TRBV5-6 and TRBJ1-6, with 9 nucleotides matching TRBD1. The CDR3 runs 17 residues. Germline CDR1 is SGHDT and CDR2 is YYEEEE. V was pared by 7 bases and J by 0 bases, with 8 bases of the junction left unmatched. CDR3 bases: TGTGCCAGCTCCCGAGGGGACAGGGACTCCTATAATTCACCCCTCCACTTT. Protein: CASSRGDRDSYNSPLHF. Drawing the rest from reference TRBV5-6 and TRBJ1-6, the complete variable domain is DAGVTQSPTHLIKTRGQQVTLRCSPKSGHDTVSWYQQALGQGPQFIFQYYEEEERQRGNFPDRFSGHQFPNYSSELNVNALLLGDSALYLCASSRGDRDSYNSPLHFGNGTRLTVT.

CDR3 region: CASSTPRGGRAGTGELFF. The DNA of the CDR3 is TGTGCCAGCAGCACTCCGCGGGGCGGGAGGGCCGGTACCGGGGAGCTGTTTTTT. V is TRBV7-9 and J is TRBJ2-2, with 9 bases lining up with TRBD2. Germline CDR1 is SEHNR and CDR2 is FQNEAQ (reference sequence). V lost 5 bases, J lost 5 bases, and 15 bases stayed unmatched. The CDR3 is made up of 18 amino acids.

This rearrangement joins TRBV7-6 to TRBJ2-1; 9 nucleotides match TRBD2. The CDR3 extends over 13 amino acids. Germline V gives CDR1 SGHVS, CDR2 FNYEAQ. J gave up 6 bases and V 5 bases, and 2 bases lay outside the gene matches. CDR3 sequence (DNA): TGTGCCAGCAGCAGGCGGGAGGGCAATGAGCAGTTCTTC. Translating gives CASSRREGNEQFF.

This clone was detected once. This chain links TRBV5-1 with TRBJ2-7, with 10 bases lining up with TRBD1. CDR3 length: 14 amino acids. Germline CDR1 and CDR2: SGHRS and YFSETQ. Trimming took 4 bases from V and 5 from J; bases not matched to a gene: 6. For the CDR3, the DNA is TGCGCCAGCAGCCACGGGACAGGGGCAAACGAGCAGTACTTC. It yields the protein CASSHGTGANEQYF.

V gene TRBV15 combines with J gene TRBJ1-1; no reliable D call. CDR1 and CDR2 (germline): LNHNV, YYDKDF (reference sequence). Trimming took 3 bases from V and 8 from J, leaving 16 bases between them. The CDR3 is 14 amino acids. CDR3 in amino acids: CATSSRTTLREAFF. As DNA, the CDR3 is TGTGCCACCAGCAGCCGTACCACGCTAAGGGAAGCTTTCTTT.

The chain employs TRBV24-1 and TRBJ1-2, with unresolved D. The CDR3 has 16 residues. Per the germline V gene, CDR1 is KGHDR and CDR2 is SFDVKD. The V and J ends lost 4 bases and 0 bases respectively, with 14 bases between them. CDR3 sequence (DNA): TGTGCCACCAGTGACCCCGCCCGGGGAGCTAACTATGGCTACACCTTC. Encoded protein: CATSDPARGANYGYTF.

The rearrangement uses TRBV10-3 and TRBJ2-7; TRBD2 matches at 10 bases. This CDR3 comprises 15 residues. Germline trimming cut 3 bases from V and 0 bases from J; bases unmatched to any gene: 2. Germline V gene sequence: CDR1 ENHRY, CDR2 SYGVKD. The CDR3 is CAISERTSGSYEQYF. CDR3 bases: TGTGCCATCAGTGAAAGGACTAGCGGCTCCTACGAGCAGTACTTC.

In this sample, this clone turned up once. This chain uses TRBV19 with TRBJ1-3; 7 positions agree with TRBD1. The J segment lost 0 bases and the V segment lost 5 bases, leaving 7 bases of the junction unmatched. Germline loops: CDR1 LNHDA, CDR2 SQIVND (reference sequence). The CDR3 covers 16 residues. CDR3 sequence: CASSLSGTDSGNTIYF. The CDR3 nucleotides are TGTGCCAGTAGTCTCTCCGGGACAGACTCTGGAAACACCATATATTTT.

V gene TRBV19 combines with J gene TRBJ2-1, with D unclear. This CDR3 has 14 amino acids. Germline lookup yields CDR1 LNHDA and CDR2 SQIVND (reference sequence). Between the trimmed V and J ends, which lost 3 bases and 3 bases, there was a span of 9 bases. The CDR3 DNA reads as TGTGCCAGTAGTATTATCGGCTACTACAATGAGCAGTTCTTC. It encodes CASSIIGYYNEQFF.

The chain carries TRBV30 and TRBJ1-1; tentatively, D is TRBD1 (6 bases). V gave up 0 bases and J gave up 2 bases, with 13 bases separating them. The CDR3 is 15 amino acids. CDR1 and CDR2 from the germline V gene are GTSNPN and SVGIG (reference sequence). CDR3 loop: CAWSVRGWGNTEAFF. In nucleotides, the CDR3 is TGTGCCTGGAGTGTAAGGGGGTGGGGTAACACTGAAGCTTTCTTT.

In its sample, this clone was seen once. The rearrangement links TRBV7-2 to TRBJ2-5; 10 nucleotides match TRBD2. Unmatched junction bases numbered 15, after V lost 5 bases and J lost 3 bases. The CDR3 runs 18 residues. Germline V lookup: CDR1 SGHTA, CDR2 FQGNSA. CDR3 nucleotide sequence: TGTGCCAGCAGCGTAACCAAAAATGCCCTAGCGGGGGAAGAGACCCAGTACTTC. The encoded protein is CASSVTKNALAGEETQYF.

The chain has TRBV11-2 and TRBJ1-1; 7 bases line up with TRBD1. Trimming cost V 3 bases and J 6 bases; bases outside gene matches: 4. Germline values: CDR1 SGHAT, CDR2 FQNNGV. The length of the CDR3 is 13 residues. The CDR3 DNA sequence: TGTGCCAGCAGCTTTCACAGGGGAGCTGAAGCTTTCTTT. It codes for CASSFHRGAEAFF.

This clone is a singleton in its sample. The chain joins TRBV10-3 to TRBJ2-5, with D uncertain. Germline-derived CDR1 and CDR2 are ENHRY and SYGVKD. The CDR3 loop spans 12 amino acids. V was pared by 10 bases and J by 3 bases, with 12 bases between. The DNA for the CDR3 is TGTGCCACCACTGGGCCGAAAGAGACCCAGTACTTC. It yields the protein CATTGPKETQYF.

The rearrangement links TRBV9 to TRBJ2-5; D unresolved. Trimming removed 5 bases at V and 4 bases at J, with 3 bases between. The germline CDR1 and CDR2 sequences are SGDLS and YYNGEE. The length of the CDR3 is 10 residues. The CDR3 DNA is TGTGCCAGCAGATTAGAGACCCAGTACTTC. Residues: CASRLETQYF.